This is a list of T cell receptor beta chains from one sample in a study of T cell repertoires in cytomegalovirus infection. TCRdb re-called the reads through MiXCR, storing one row per CDR3 protein. The sample includes around 530,000 distinct CDR3 sequences, 26% of them seen just once. The sequencing input was PBMCs. Every receptor here comes from a human donor in good health (CMV status not recorded). Some clones in this sample may be carry-over from other donors' samples. Each CDR3 is given with its conserved first and last residue. The D gene is left open where the match is weak. Not all rows give a size; the values are once, few, many and, for expanded clones, a class.

D: TRBD1
J: TRBJ2-3
V: TRBV7-2
size: many
CDR3: CASSTGQGSSTDTQYF
DNA: TGTGCCAGCAGCACCGGACAGGGGTCAAGCACAGATACGCAGTATTTT

D: NA
J: TRBJ1-6
V: TRBV30
size: NA
CDR3: CAWVQGGGPYNSPLHF
DNA: TGTGCCTGGGTTCAGGGAGGGGGACCCTATAATTCACCCCTCCACTTT

D: TRBD2
J: TRBJ2-1
V: TRBV6-2/TRBV6-3
size: NA
CDR3: CASSRLATSDAFF
DNA: TGTGCCAGCAGTCGTCTCGCGACTAGCGACGCGTTCTTC

D: TRBD1
J: TRBJ2-4
V: TRBV7-2
size: few
CDR3: CASSFPGGPKNIQYF
DNA: TGTGCCAGCAGCTTCCCAGGGGGCCCCAAAAACATTCAGTACTTC

D: TRBD2
J: TRBJ2-3
V: TRBV5-1
size: few
CDR3: CASSPGLAESDTQYF
DNA: TGCGCCAGCAGTCCGGGACTAGCGGAGTCAGATACGCAGTATTTT

D: TRBD2
J: TRBJ2-7
V: TRBV10-3
size: NA
CDR3: CAISEAGESAQYF
DNA: TGTGCCATCAGTGAGGCGGGGGAGAGCGCGCAGTACTTC

D: NA
J: TRBJ2-7
V: TRBV5-8
size: NA
CDR3: CASRVLGTYEQYF
DNA: TGTGCCAGCAGGGTTTTGGGTACCTACGAGCAGTACTTC

D: NA
J: TRBJ2-5
V: TRBV4-3
size: many
CDR3: CASSQNQGQETQYF
DNA: TGCGCCAGCAGCCAAAATCAGGGCCAAGAGACCCAGTACTTC

D: NA
J: TRBJ1-1
V: TRBV12-3/TRBV12-4
size: few
CDR3: CASSLPTLGAFF
DNA: TGTGCCAGCAGCCTCCCGACCCTGGGGGCTTTCTTT

D: NA
J: TRBJ1-1
V: TRBV30
size: few
CDR3: CAWTQRGREAFF
DNA: TGTGCCTGGACCCAAAGGGGCAGGGAGGCTTTCTTT

D: NA
J: TRBJ2-1
V: TRBV7-2
size: many
CDR3: CASSLARGYEQFF
DNA: TGTGCCAGCAGCTTAGCTAGAGGTTATGAGCAGTTCTTC

D: TRBD1
J: TRBJ1-1
V: TRBV6-6
size: few
CDR3: CASSYYRGGVNTEAFF
DNA: TGTGCCAGCAGTTATTACCGAGGGGGCGTGAACACTGAAGCTTTCTTT